The rows below give T cell receptor beta chains drawn from one sample of a study of shared clonotypes between healthy human individuals. Libraries were prepared by immunoSEQ multiplex PCR; TCRdb keeps only in-frame clonotypes and omits some of them. This repertoire shows about 2 million clones, about 94% found once; its top ten account for around 1.1%. Input material: naive CD8+ T cells sorted from blood. These receptors were collected from a man aged 18 to 29 in good health. Both conserved end residues are part of each CDR3. Fields, in order: D gene, J gene, V gene, clone size, CDR3 DNA, CDR3 protein. D genes are given only for firm matches. Not every row has a clone size; where given, it reads once, few, many or a size class.

>TRBD2|TRBJ2-7|TRBV27|NA
TGTGCCAGCAGTTATCTCGGGACTAGCGCACCCTACGAGCAGTACTTC
CASSYLGTSAPYEQYF
>NA|TRBJ2-6|TRBV12-5|NA
TGTGCTAGTGGTTTGGTACCAGGGTCGGTCTCTGGGGCCAACGTCCTGACTTTC
CASGLVPGSVSGANVLTF
>TRBD2|TRBJ2-2|TRBV6-6|NA
TGTGCCAGCCAAAGGGGGGTACTAGCGGACACCGGGGAGCTGTTTTTT
CASQRGVLADTGELFF
>NA|TRBJ2-6|TRBV29-1|NA
TGCAGCGTTGAAGATCTTAGGCTCCGGGACGGACACTCTGGGGCCAACGTCCTGACTTTC
CSVEDLRLRDGHSGANVLTF
>NA|TRBJ2-7|TRBV30|NA
TGTGCCTGGAGCGGGGGACCCTACGAGCAGTACTTC
CAWSGGPYEQYF
>NA|TRBJ1-1|TRBV9|once
TGTGCCAGCAGCGTAGCTGGGGGTTTAACTGAAGCTTTCTTT
CASSVAGGLTEAFF
>NA|TRBJ1-1|TRBV9|few
TGTGCCAGCAGCGAGACAGGGAACACTGAAGCTTTCTTT
CASSETGNTEAFF
>NA|TRBJ2-1|TRBV2|NA
TGTGCCAGCAAGCGATTAGGAGGGGGATTGGATGAGCAGTTCTTC
CASKRLGGGLDEQFF
>TRBD1|TRBJ1-2|TRBV27|NA
TGTGCCAGCGGGACAGGACGTGGCTACACCTTC
CASGTGRGYTF
>NA|TRBJ1-1|TRBV11-2|NA
TGTGCCTCGGTAAGAGGGTTGAACACTGAAGCTTTCTTT
CASVRGLNTEAFF
>TRBD2|TRBJ2-2|TRBV27|once
TGTGCCAGCAGTTTCACTAGCGGGAACACCGGGGAGCTGTTTTTT
CASSFTSGNTGELFF
>NA|TRBJ2-5|TRBV6-5|NA
TGTGCCAGCAGTGCTTGGGAGACCGAAGAGACCCAGTACTTC
CASSAWETEETQYF
>NA|TRBJ2-6|TRBV9|NA
TGTGCCAGCAGCGAGTCTGGGGCCAACGTCCTGACTTTC
CASSESGANVLTF
>NA|TRBJ2-3|TRBV9|NA
TGTGCCAGCAGCAAGGACGGCGGGAATACGCAGTATTTT
CASSKDGGNTQYF
>TRBD2|TRBJ2-1|TRBV7-2|NA
TGTGCCAGCACCTATCTAGCGGGGGGCAACAATGAGCAGTTCTTC
CASTYLAGGNNEQFF
>TRBD2|TRBJ2-7|TRBV5-1|NA
TGCGCCAGCAGCACCCTTAGCGGGAGTTATGACGAGCAGTACTTC
CASSTLSGSYDEQYF
>NA|TRBJ2-6|TRBV2|NA
TGTGCACTTCTCATCGGGGCCAACGTCCTGACTTTC
CALLIGANVLTF
>NA|TRBJ2-7|TRBV6-6|NA
TGTGCCAGCAGGGACAGTTCGGGCGAGCAGTACTTC
CASRDSSGEQYF
>TRBD1|TRBJ1-1|TRBV2|NA
TGTGCCAGCAGTCCCGGGACAGCGGAAATGAACACTGAAGCTTTCTTT
CASSPGTAEMNTEAFF
>NA|TRBJ1-6|TRBV30|NA
TGTGCCTGGAGTGTAGGGCAGGGGAATTCACCCCTCCACTTT
CAWSVGQGNSPLHF
>TRBD1|TRBJ2-5|TRBV30|NA
TGTGCCTGGACGGACAGGGGGCTAGAGACCCAGTACTTC
CAWTDRGLETQYF
>NA|TRBJ1-4|TRBV7-6|NA
TGTGCCAGCAGCCCCCCCGCCGGGAGAAATGAAAAACTGTTTTTT
CASSPPAGRNEKLFF
>NA|TRBJ2-3|TRBV6-5|NA
TGTGCCAGCAGTTCCCGAATAGCAGATACGCAGTATTTT
CASSSRIADTQYF
>NA|TRBJ2-5|TRBV2|NA
TGTGCCAGCCGGCCTGGACGGATCCAAGAGACCCAGTACTTC
CASRPGRIQETQYF
>TRBD1|TRBJ2-7|TRBV10-2|once
TGCGCCAGCACGACAGGGGGCTACGAGCAGTACTTC
CASTTGGYEQYF
>NA|TRBJ2-7|TRBV6-1|NA
TGTGCCAGCATTCCTTATCAGGGATCCCTCTACGAGCAGTACTTC
CASIPYQGSLYEQYF
>NA|TRBJ2-3|TRBV7-2|NA
TGTGCCAGCAGCTTATGGTATTCCGGAGATACGCAGTATTTT
CASSLWYSGDTQYF
>NA|TRBJ1-2|TRBV29-1|few
TGCAGCGTTGATCCAGGGGATAACTATGGCTACACCTTC
CSVDPGDNYGYTF
>TRBD1|TRBJ2-7|TRBV11-2|NA
TGTGCCAGCACCCCAACCGCGACAGGGGTCTTCTACGAGCAGTACTTC
CASTPTATGVFYEQYF
>NA|TRBJ2-3|TRBV7-2|NA
TGTGCCAGCAGCTTAGCACAGGGAAGGAGGACAGATACGCAGTATTTT
CASSLAQGRRTDTQYF
>TRBD2|TRBJ2-1|TRBV27|NA
TGTGCCAGCAGTTTGCCTGGGACTAGCGGCTCAAACAATGAGCAGTTCTTC
CASSLPGTSGSNNEQFF
>TRBD2|TRBJ2-5|TRBV9|NA
TGTGCCAGCAGCGTAGTAGGCGGGGGACAAGAGACCCAGTACTTC
CASSVVGGGQETQYF